This T cell receptor (beta chain) was sequenced in a study of cytomegalovirus exposure and HLA in healthy donors. Across the study: Drawn from HLA-typed donors, about 85 million unique TCRs were held in an early data release.

The PCR used 60 Vbeta and 13 Jbeta primers. Clones were read by immunoSEQ multiplex PCR, and TCRdb kept only the in-frame ones, dropping some. The sample records under 200,000 clones, around three quarters being singletons. V was clipped by 6 bases and J by 5 bases, with 13 bases between them. From germline, CDR1 is MNHNY and CDR2 SVGAGI (reference sequence). The CDR3 has 14 amino acids. The rearrangement joins TRBV6-6 to TRBJ2-2; the D gene is possibly TRBD1 (6 bases). The specimen was PBMCs. This sequence was found in a woman in her forties or fifties in good health and CMV-seronegative. The CDR3 loop is CASRLHRDTGELFF. Here the CDR3 DNA reads TGTGCCAGCAGGTTACACAGGGATACCGGGGAGCTGTTTTTT.